Described below is a single T cell receptor beta chain sequence and its context. The data are from a study of blood T cell repertoires in COVID-19. Background on the study: Some COVID-19 samples were acute and others convalescent; all came from the United States, Italy and Spain. The cDNA or gDNA used as material had been derived from T cells, B-cell-depleted T cells, or PBMCs.

In the original processing: Estimation of nucleated cell counts relied on the amplification of reference gene primers. Using immunoSEQ multiplex PCR, the repertoire was profiled, and TCRdb retains in-frame clones only, with some absent. D and trimming come from the DNA, and the V and J calls and clone size come from that table. The data show 120,000 to 150,000 clones, around 88% seen once. Per germline, CDR1 SNHLY and CDR2 FYNNEI. J lost 9 bases, V lost 8 bases, and 5 bases had no gene match. This CDR3 spans 13 amino acids. This TCR came from a woman aged 60-75 years with acute or convalescent COVID-19. The source material was peripheral blood. The J gene is TRBJ1-6, the V gene TRBV2; 9 nucleotides match TRBD1. CDR3 sequence: CASLGQGTSPLHF. The CDR3 DNA reads TGTGCCAGCCTGGGACAGGGAACTTCACCCCTCCACTTT. Filled out from reference TRBV2 and TRBJ1-6, the complete variable domain reads EPEVTQTPSHQVTQMGQEVILRCVPISNHLYFYWYRQILGQKVEFLVSFYNNEISEKSEIFDDQFSVERPDGSNFTLKIRSTKLEDSAMYFCASLGQGTSPLHFGNGTRLTVT.